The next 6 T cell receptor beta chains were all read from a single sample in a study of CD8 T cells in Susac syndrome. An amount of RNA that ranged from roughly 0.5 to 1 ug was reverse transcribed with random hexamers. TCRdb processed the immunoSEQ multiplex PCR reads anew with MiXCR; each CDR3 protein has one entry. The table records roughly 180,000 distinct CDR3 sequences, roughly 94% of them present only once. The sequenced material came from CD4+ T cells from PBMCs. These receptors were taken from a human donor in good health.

Here the CDR3 DNA reads TGTGCCAGCAGACGCAGGAACTATGGCTACACCTTC. As protein: CASRRRNYGYTF. The rearrangement links TRBV12-3 or TRBV12-4 to TRBJ1-2; D not resolved. The length of the CDR3 is 12 residues. Deletions cut 6 bases from V and 2 bases from J, with 7 bases between.

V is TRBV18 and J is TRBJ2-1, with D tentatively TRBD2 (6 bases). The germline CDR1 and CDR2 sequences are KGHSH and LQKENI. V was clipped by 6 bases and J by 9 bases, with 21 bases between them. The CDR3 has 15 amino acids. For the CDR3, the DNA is TGTGCCAGCTCCCTGATGATTAGCGGTAATGGTGAGCAGTTCTTC. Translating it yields CASSLMISGNGEQFF. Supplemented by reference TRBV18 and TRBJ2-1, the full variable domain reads NAGVMQNPRHLVRRRGQEARLRCSPMKGHSHVYWYRQLPEEGLKFMVYLQKENIIDESGMPKERFSAEFPKEGPSILRIQQVVRGDSAAYFCASSLMISGNGEQFFGPGTRLTVL.

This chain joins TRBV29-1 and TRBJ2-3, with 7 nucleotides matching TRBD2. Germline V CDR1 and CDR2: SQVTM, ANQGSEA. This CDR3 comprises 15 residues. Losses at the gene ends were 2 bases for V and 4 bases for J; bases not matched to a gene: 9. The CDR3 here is CSVEIPAGDPDTQYF. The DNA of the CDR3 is TGCAGCGTTGAAATTCCCGCGGGAGACCCAGATACGCAGTATTTT.

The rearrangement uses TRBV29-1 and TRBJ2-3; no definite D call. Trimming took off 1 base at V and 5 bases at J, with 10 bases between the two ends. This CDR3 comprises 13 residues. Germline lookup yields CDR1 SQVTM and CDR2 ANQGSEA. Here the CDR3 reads CSVEGQAGDTQYF. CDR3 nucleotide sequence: TGCAGCGTTGAAGGGCAGGCAGGAGATACGCAGTATTTT.

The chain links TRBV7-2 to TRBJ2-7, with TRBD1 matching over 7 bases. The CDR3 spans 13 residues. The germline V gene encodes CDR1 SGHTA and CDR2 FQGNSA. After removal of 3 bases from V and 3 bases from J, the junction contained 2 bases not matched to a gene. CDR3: CASSLGQRYEQYF. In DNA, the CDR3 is TGTGCCAGCAGCTTGGGACAGCGCTACGAGCAGTACTTC.

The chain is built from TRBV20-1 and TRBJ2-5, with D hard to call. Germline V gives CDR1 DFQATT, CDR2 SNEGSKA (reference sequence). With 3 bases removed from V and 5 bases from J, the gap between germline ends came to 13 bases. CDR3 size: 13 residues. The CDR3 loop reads CSASPSSSETQYF. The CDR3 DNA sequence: TGCAGTGCTAGTCCCTCCTCCTCGGAGACCCAGTACTTC.